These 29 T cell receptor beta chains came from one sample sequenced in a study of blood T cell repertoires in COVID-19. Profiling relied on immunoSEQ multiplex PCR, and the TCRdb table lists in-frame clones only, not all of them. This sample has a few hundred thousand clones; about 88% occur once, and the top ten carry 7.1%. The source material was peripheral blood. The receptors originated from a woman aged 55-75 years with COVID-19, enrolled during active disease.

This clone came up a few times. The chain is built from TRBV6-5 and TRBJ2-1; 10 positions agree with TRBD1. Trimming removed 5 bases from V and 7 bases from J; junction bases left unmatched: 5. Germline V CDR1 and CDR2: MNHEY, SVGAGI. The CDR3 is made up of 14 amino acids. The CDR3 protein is CASSTGTGANEQFF. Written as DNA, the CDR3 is TGTGCCAGCAGTACCGGGACAGGGGCTAATGAGCAGTTCTTC.

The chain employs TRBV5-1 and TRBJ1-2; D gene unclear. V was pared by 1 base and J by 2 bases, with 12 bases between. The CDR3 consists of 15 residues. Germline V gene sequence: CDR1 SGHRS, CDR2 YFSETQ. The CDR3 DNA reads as TGCGCCAGCAGCTTGTCGGAGGTTCTGAACTATGGCTACACCTTC. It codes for CASSLSEVLNYGYTF.

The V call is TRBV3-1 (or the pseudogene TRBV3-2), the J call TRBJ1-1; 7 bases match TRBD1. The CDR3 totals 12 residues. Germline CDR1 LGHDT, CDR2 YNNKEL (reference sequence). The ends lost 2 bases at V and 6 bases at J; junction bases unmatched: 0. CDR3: CASSQQGAEAFF. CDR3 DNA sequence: TGTGCCAGCAGCCAACAGGGGGCTGAAGCTTTCTTT.

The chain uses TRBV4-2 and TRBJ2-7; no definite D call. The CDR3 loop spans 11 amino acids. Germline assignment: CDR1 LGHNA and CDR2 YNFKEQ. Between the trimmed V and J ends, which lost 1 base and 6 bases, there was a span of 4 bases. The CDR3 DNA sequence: TGTGCCAGCAGCCAAGCATTCGAGCAGTACTTC. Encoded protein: CASSQAFEQYF.

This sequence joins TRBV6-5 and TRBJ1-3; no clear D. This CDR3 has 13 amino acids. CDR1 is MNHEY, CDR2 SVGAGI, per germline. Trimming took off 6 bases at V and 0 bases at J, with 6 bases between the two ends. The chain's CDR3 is CASRSGSGNTIYF. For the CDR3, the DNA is TGTGCCAGCAGGAGCGGCTCTGGAAACACCATATATTTT.

CDR3 bases: TGTGCCAGCAGCTTAGAACAGAACACTGAAGCTTTCTTT. It codes for CASSLEQNTEAFF. This chain links TRBV7-9 with TRBJ1-1; no clear D gene. CDR3 length: 13 residues. V dropped 1 base and J dropped 1 base, with 4 bases sitting between them. Per the germline V gene, CDR1 is SEHNR and CDR2 is FQNEAQ (reference sequence).

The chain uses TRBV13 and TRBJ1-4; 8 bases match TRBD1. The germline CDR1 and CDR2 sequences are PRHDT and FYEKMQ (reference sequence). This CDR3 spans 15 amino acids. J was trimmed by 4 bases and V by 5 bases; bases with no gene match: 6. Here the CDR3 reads CASSLGQEYNEKLFF. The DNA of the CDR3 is TGTGCCAGCAGCCTGGGACAGGAGTATAATGAAAAACTGTTTTTT.

Here the CDR3 DNA reads TGCGCCAGCAGTGAGGGTCCCGGGGGAGATAATTCACCCCTCCACTTT. Its protein is CASSEGPGGDNSPLHF. The V and J genes are TRBV10-2 and TRBJ1-6; D is perhaps TRBD1 (5 bases). The CDR3 is 16 residues long. Germline-derived CDR1 and CDR2 are WSHSY and SAAADI. V was pared by 2 bases and J by 5 bases, with 13 bases between.

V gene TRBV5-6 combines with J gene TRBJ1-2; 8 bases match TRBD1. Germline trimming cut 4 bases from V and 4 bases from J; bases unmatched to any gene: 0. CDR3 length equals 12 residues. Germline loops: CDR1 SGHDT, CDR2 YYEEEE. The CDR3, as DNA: TGTGCCAGCAGCACAGGGGGCTATGGCTACACCTTC. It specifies CASSTGGYGYTF.

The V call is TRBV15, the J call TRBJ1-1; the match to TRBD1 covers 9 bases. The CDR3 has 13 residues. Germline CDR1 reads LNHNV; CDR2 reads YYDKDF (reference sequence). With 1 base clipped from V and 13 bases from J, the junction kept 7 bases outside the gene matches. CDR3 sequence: CATSRGGQGRDFF. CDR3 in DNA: TGTGCCACCAGCAGAGGGGGACAGGGTCGAGATTTCTTT.

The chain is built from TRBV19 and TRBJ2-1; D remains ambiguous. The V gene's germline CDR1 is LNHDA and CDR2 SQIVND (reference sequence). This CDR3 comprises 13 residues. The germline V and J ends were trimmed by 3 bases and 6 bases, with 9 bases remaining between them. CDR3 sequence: CASSIYPGNEQFF. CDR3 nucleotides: TGTGCCAGTAGTATCTATCCGGGCAATGAGCAGTTCTTC.

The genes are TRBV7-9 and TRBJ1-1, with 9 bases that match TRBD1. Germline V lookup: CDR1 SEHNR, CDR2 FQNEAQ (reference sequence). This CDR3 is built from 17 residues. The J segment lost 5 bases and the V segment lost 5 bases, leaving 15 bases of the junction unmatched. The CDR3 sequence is CASSPSRGTGIWTEAFF. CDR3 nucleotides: TGTGCCAGCAGCCCCTCGAGGGGGACAGGGATTTGGACTGAAGCTTTCTTT.

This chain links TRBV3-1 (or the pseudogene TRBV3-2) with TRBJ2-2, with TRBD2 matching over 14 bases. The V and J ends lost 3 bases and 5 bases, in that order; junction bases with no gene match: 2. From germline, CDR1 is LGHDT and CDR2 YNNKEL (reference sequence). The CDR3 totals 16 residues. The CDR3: CASSHRTSGGTGELFF. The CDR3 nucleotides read TGTGCCAGCAGCCACAGGACTAGCGGGGGGACCGGGGAGCTGTTTTTT.

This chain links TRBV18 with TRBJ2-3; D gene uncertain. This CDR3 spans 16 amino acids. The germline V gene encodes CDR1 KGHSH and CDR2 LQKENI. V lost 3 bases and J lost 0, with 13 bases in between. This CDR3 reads CASSPSATQSTDTQYF. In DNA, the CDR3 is TGTGCCAGCTCACCCTCCGCGACACAGAGCACAGATACGCAGTATTTT.

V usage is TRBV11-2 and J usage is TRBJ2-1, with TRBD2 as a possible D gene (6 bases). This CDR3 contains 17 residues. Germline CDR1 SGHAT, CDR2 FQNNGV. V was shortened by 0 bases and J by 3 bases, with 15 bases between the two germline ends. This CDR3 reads CASSLDGGLNDYNEQFF. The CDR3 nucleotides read TGTGCCAGCAGCTTAGATGGGGGGTTGAACGACTACAATGAGCAGTTCTTC.

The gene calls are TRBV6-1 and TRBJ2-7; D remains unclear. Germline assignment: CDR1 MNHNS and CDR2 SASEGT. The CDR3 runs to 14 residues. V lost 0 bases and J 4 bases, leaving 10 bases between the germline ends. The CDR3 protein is CASSEAWQVYEQYF. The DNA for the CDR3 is TGTGCCAGCAGTGAAGCGTGGCAGGTGTACGAGCAGTACTTC.

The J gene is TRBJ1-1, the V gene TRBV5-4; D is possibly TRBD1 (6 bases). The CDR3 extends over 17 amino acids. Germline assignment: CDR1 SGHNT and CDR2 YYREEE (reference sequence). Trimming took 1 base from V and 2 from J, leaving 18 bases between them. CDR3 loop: CASSLKQGVSLNTEAFF. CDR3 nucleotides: TGTGCCAGCAGCTTGAAACAGGGTGTCTCCCTAAACACTGAAGCTTTCTTT. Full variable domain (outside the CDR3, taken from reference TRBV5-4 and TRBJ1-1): ETGVTQSPTHLIKTRGQQVTLRCSSQSGHNTVSWYQQALGQGPQFIFQYYREEENGRGNFPPRFSGLQFPNYSSELNVNALELDDSALYLCASSLKQGVSLNTEAFFGQGTRLTVV.

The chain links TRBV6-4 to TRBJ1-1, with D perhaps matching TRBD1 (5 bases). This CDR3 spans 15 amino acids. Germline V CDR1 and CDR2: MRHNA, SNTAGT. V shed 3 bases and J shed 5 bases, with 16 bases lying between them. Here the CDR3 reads CASSESTGGWTEAFF. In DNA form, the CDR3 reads TGTGCCAGCAGTGAAAGTACGGGGGGATGGACTGAAGCTTTCTTT.

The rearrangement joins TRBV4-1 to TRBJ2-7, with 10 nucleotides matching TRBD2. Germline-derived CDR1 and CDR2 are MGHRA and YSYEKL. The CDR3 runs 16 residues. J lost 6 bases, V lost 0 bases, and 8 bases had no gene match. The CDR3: CASSQDPSGGAGEQYF. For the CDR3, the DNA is TGCGCCAGCAGCCAAGATCCCAGCGGGGGGGCCGGCGAGCAGTACTTC.

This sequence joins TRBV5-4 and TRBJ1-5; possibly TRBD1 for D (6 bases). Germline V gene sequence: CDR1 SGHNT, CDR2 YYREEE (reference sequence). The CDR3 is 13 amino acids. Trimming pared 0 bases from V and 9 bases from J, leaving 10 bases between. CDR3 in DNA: TGTGCCAGCAGCTTGGACAGGGAACCGCCCCAGCATTTT. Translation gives CASSLDREPPQHF. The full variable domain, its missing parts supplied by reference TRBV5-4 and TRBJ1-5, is ETGVTQSPTHLIKTRGQQVTLRCSSQSGHNTVSWYQQALGQGPQFIFQYYREEENGRGNFPPRFSGLQFPNYSSELNVNALELDDSALYLCASSLDREPPQHFGDGTRLSIL.

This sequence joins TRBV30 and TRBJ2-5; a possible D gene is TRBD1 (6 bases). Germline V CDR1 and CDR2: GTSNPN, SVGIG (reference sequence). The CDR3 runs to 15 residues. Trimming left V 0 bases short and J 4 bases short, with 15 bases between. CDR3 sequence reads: CAWSVWGRGPETQYF. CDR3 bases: TGTGCCTGGAGTGTATGGGGCAGGGGCCCAGAGACCCAGTACTTC.

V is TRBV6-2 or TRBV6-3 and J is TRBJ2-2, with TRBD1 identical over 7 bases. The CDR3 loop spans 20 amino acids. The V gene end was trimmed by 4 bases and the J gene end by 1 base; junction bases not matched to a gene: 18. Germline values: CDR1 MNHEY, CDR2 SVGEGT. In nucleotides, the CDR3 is TGTGCCAGCAGTTGCCTCGGGACAGTAGATTGTAAAATGAACACCGGGGAGCTGTTTTTT. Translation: CASSCLGTVDCKMNTGELFF.

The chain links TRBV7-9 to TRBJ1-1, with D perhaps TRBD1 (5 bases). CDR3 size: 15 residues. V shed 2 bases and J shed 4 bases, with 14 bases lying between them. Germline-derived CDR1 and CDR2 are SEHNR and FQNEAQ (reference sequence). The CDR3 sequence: CASSLSFPRGTEAFF. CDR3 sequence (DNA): TGTGCCAGCAGCTTAAGTTTTCCTAGGGGCACTGAAGCTTTCTTT.

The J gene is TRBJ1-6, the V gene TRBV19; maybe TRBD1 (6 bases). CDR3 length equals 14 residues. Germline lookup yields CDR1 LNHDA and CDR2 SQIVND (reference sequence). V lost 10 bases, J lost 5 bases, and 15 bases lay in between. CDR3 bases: TGTGCCACTACGACGGGACACCATAATTCACCCCTCCACTTT. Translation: CATTTGHHNSPLHF.

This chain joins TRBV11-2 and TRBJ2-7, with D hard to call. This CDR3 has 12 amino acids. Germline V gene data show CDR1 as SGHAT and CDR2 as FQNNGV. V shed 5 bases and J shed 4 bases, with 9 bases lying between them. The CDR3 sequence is CASSPTLYEQYF. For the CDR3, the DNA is TGTGCCAGCAGCCCGACATTGTACGAGCAGTACTTC.

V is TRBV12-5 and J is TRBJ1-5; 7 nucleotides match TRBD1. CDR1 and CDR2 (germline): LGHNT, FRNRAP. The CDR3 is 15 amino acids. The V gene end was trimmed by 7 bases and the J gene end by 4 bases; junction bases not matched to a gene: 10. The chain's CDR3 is CASVPGGKGNQPQHF. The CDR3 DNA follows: TGTGCTAGTGTGCCAGGGGGTAAAGGTAATCAGCCCCAGCATTTT.

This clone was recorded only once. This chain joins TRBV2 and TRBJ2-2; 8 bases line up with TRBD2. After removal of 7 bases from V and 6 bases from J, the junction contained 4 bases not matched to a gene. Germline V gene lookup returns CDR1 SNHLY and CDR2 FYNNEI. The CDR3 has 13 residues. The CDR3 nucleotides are TGTGCCAGCACACGGGGGGGCTCCGGGGAGCTGTTTTTT. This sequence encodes CASTRGGSGELFF.

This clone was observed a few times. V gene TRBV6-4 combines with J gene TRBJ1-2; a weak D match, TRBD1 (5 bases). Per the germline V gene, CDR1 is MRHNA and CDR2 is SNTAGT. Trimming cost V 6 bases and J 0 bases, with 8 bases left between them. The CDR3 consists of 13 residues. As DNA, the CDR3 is TGTGCCAGCAGGCGGGGACCTAACTATGGCTACACCTTC. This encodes CASRRGPNYGYTF.

CDR3: CASSGDLSGGARNEQFF. The CDR3 DNA sequence: TGTGCCAGCAGCGGGGACCTGAGCGGGGGGGCTCGCAATGAGCAGTTCTTC. The V and J genes are TRBV5-4 and TRBJ2-1; 10 bases map to TRBD2. CDR1 SGHNT and CDR2 YYREEE come from the germline V gene (reference sequence). V was clipped by 4 bases and J by 6 bases; unmatched bases: 13. CDR3 length: 17 residues.